This entry lists 21 T cell receptor beta chains sequenced from one sample in a study of blood T cell repertoires in COVID-19. The protocol was immunoSEQ multiplex PCR, while the TCRdb copy is restricted to in-frame clones and leaves out a portion. The table shows roughly 20,000 clones, with approximately 90% occurring only once. Sequencing input: peripheral blood. These receptors were taken from a woman older than 75 with active COVID-19.

V and J are TRBV5-4 and TRBJ2-5; 8 positions match TRBD2. This CDR3 is 16 amino acids long. CDR1 and CDR2 (germline): SGHNT, YYREEE (reference sequence). J lost 1 base, V lost 0 bases, and 5 bases had no gene match. The CDR3 DNA is TGTGCCAGCAGCTTGGCACGGGGGGGCGGCCAAGAGACCCAGTACTTC. The encoded protein is CASSLARGGGQETQYF.

J is TRBJ2-3 and V is TRBV5-1; 13 bases map to TRBD2. The CDR3 consists of 16 residues. Germline V gene sequence: CDR1 SGHRS, CDR2 YFSETQ. With 3 bases clipped from V and 7 bases from J, the junction kept 8 bases outside the gene matches. CDR3 nucleotide sequence: TGCGCCAGCAGCTCAACGACTAGCGGGGGGCGGTATACGCAGTATTTT. Amino acid sequence: CASSSTTSGGRYTQYF.

The rearrangement joins TRBV4-3 to TRBJ1-6, with TRBD1 identical over 9 bases. Trimming removed 0 bases from V and 4 bases from J; junction bases left unmatched: 10. Germline CDR1 and CDR2: LGHNA and YSLEER. The CDR3 extends over 19 amino acids. CDR3 bases: TGCGCCAGCAGCCAAGATCATCCCGGGACAGGGTTTTATAATTCACCCCTCCACTTT. Residues: CASSQDHPGTGFYNSPLHF.

The V and J genes are TRBV4-1 and TRBJ1-1; D not certain. Germline values: CDR1 MGHRA, CDR2 YSYEKL. CDR3 length: 17 residues. V was pared by 4 bases and J by 0 bases, with 18 bases between. CDR3 DNA sequence: TGCGCCAGCAGCCCTGAGCGGTTACGGCGGCTGAACACTGAAGCTTTCTTT. Protein sequence: CASSPERLRRLNTEAFF.

This clone was recorded once. The chain has TRBV3-1 (or the pseudogene TRBV3-2) and TRBJ2-7, with D hard to call. Trimming stripped 5 bases from V and 2 bases from J, with 4 bases between. Germline CDR1 reads LGHDT; CDR2 reads YNNKEL (reference sequence). This CDR3 region has 11 residues. CDR3 sequence reads: CASSSTYEQYF. CDR3 nucleotides: TGTGCCAGCAGCTCCACCTACGAGCAGTACTTC.

This rearrangement joins TRBV4-2 to TRBJ1-4, with D possibly TRBD1 on 5 matching bases. Germline loops: CDR1 LGHNA, CDR2 YNFKEQ. The CDR3 runs 17 residues. The V end was cut by 0 bases, the J end by 3 bases, with 14 bases between. In nucleotides, the CDR3 is TGTGCCAGCAGCCAAGACGCAGGGCAAGGTGCTAATGAAAAACTGTTTTTT. Its translation is CASSQDAGQGANEKLFF.

This rearrangement joins TRBV19 to TRBJ2-3; tentative D call: TRBD1 (5 bases). The CDR3 is 15 amino acids. Germline CDR1 is LNHDA and CDR2 is SQIVND (reference sequence). Trimming pared 3 bases from V and 2 bases from J, leaving 12 bases between. CDR3 in amino acids: CASSIRQGNTDTQYF. The CDR3 DNA reads as TGTGCCAGTAGTATCCGGCAGGGCAACACAGATACGCAGTATTTT.

This rearrangement joins TRBV7-9 to TRBJ2-3; 9 positions match TRBD2. There are 18 residues in the CDR3. With V trimmed by 5 bases and J by 8 bases, 20 bases remained unmatched. CDR1 SEHNR and CDR2 FQNEAQ come from the germline V gene (reference sequence). CDR3 loop: CASSPLGVAGALQGTQYF. CDR3 DNA sequence: TGTGCCAGCAGCCCTTTAGGGGTAGCGGGGGCCCTACAGGGTACGCAGTATTTT.

This chain links TRBV11-2 with TRBJ2-1; D is perhaps TRBD1 (5 bases). CDR1 and CDR2 from the germline V gene are SGHAT and FQNNGV. This CDR3 region has 13 residues. V lost 6 bases to trimming and J lost 10 bases, with 16 bases between them. The CDR3 nucleotides are TGTGCCAGCAGGCCCCAGGGTTCATACGAGCAGTTCTTC. It codes for CASRPQGSYEQFF.

V gene TRBV7-9 combines with J gene TRBJ2-7; TRBD1 might be the D (7 bases). Germline CDR1 and CDR2: SEHNR and FQNEAQ (reference sequence). Deletions cut 5 bases from V and 7 bases from J, with 15 bases between. The CDR3 contains 13 residues. The CDR3 loop is CASSPGQAGEQYF. CDR3 in DNA: TGTGCCAGCAGCCCCGGACAGGCGGGGGAGCAGTACTTC.

This chain uses TRBV3-1 (or the pseudogene TRBV3-2) with TRBJ2-1, with D possibly TRBD2 on 5 matching bases. In germline, CDR1 is LGHDT, CDR2 YNNKEL (reference sequence). This CDR3 comprises 14 residues. V was shortened by 3 bases and J by 6 bases, with 12 bases between the two germline ends. The CDR3 protein is CASSQPGYGNEQFF. The CDR3 nucleotides read TGTGCCAGCAGCCAGCCGGGATACGGCAATGAGCAGTTCTTC.

The V call is TRBV7-2, the J call TRBJ1-2; D gene uncertain. The germline V and J ends were trimmed by 5 bases and 4 bases, with 2 bases remaining between them. Germline loops: CDR1 SGHTA, CDR2 FQGNSA. This CDR3 region has 10 residues. The CDR3 here is CASSRYGYTF. The CDR3 DNA sequence: TGTGCCAGCAGCCGCTATGGCTACACCTTC.

The chain has TRBV6-5 and TRBJ1-6; the D gene is possibly TRBD1 (6 bases). V lost 5 bases, J lost 17 bases, and 16 bases lay in between. Looked up from germline, CDR1 is MNHEY and CDR2 is SVGAGI. This CDR3 contains 12 residues. CDR3 amino acids: CASSKQGIRFHF. Here the CDR3 DNA reads TGTGCCAGCAGTAAACAGGGAATAAGGTTCCACTTT.

The CDR3 DNA sequence: TGTGCCAGCAGCGTAGGGGGACAGGGGGCGCGGGAGACCCAGTACTTC. Amino acid sequence: CASSVGGQGARETQYF. The genes are TRBV9 and TRBJ2-5, with 12 bases fitting TRBD1. V trimming: 0 bases; J trimming: 5 bases; junction bases outside the gene matches: 5. The CDR3 contains 16 residues. In germline, CDR1 is SGDLS, CDR2 YYNGEE.

The chain has TRBV19 and TRBJ2-1; D is uncertain. V lost 3 bases and J lost 2, with 14 bases in between. Germline lookup yields CDR1 LNHDA and CDR2 SQIVND (reference sequence). This CDR3 comprises 16 residues. The chain's CDR3 is CASSIQQPTPYNEQFF. In nucleotides, the CDR3 is TGTGCCAGTAGTATTCAACAGCCGACCCCCTACAATGAGCAGTTCTTC.

This chain joins TRBV6-5 and TRBJ1-6; D is ambiguous. This CDR3 spans 12 amino acids. Germline V gene data show CDR1 as MNHEY and CDR2 as SVGAGI. The germline V and J ends were trimmed by 4 bases and 10 bases, with 8 bases remaining between them. DNA of the CDR3: TGTGCCAGCAGTTCGGCCGGGTCACCCCTCCACTTT. This codes for CASSSAGSPLHF.

This chain links TRBV11-2 with TRBJ1-4; D perhaps matches TRBD1 (6 bases). CDR1 is SGHAT and CDR2 is FQNNGV in the germline V gene. The CDR3 runs 13 residues. Trimming took 6 bases from V and 6 from J, leaving 11 bases between them. CDR3 in DNA: TGTGCCAGCAGGGACAGCCCTGATGAAAAACTGTTTTTT. Translated, it gives CASRDSPDEKLFF.

This clone was seen once. The chain couples TRBV7-2 to TRBJ2-5; TRBD2 agrees at 11 bases. CDR1 and CDR2 from the germline V gene are SGHTA and FQGNSA. J lost 2 bases, V lost 5 bases, and 4 bases had no gene match. There are 15 residues in the CDR3. The CDR3 loop reads CASSPPSGGQETQYF. As DNA, the CDR3 is TGTGCCAGCAGCCCCCCTAGCGGGGGGCAAGAGACCCAGTACTTC.

This chain connects TRBV14 to TRBJ2-7, with a tentative D call TRBD2 (5 bases). V shed 4 bases and J shed 2 bases, with 9 bases lying between them. The length of the CDR3 is 13 residues. Germline V lookup: CDR1 SGHDN, CDR2 FVKESK. In DNA form, the CDR3 reads TGTGCCAGCAGCCGGACTGCTCCCTACGAGCAGTACTTC. Protein product: CASSRTAPYEQYF.

The rearrangement links TRBV10-2 to TRBJ2-7; TRBD2 might be the D (6 bases). The V end lost 1 base, the J end lost 4 bases, and 17 bases lay between the germline ends. CDR1 is WSHSY and CDR2 is SAAADI in the germline V gene. The CDR3 has 16 residues. The DNA of the CDR3 is TGCGCCAGCAGTGAGTTTCGAGCGGGTAAAGGTTACGAGCAGTACTTC. Protein sequence: CASSEFRAGKGYEQYF.

This chain joins TRBV24-1 and TRBJ2-3; D uncertain. Per the germline V gene, CDR1 is KGHDR and CDR2 is SFDVKD. V was cut by 2 bases and J by 6 bases, with 2 bases left in between. This CDR3 comprises 11 residues. The CDR3 coding sequence is TGTGCCACCAGTGATTCTGATACGCAGTATTTT. It codes for CATSDSDTQYF.